Sequencing of this TCR beta chain was carried out in a study of patients and donors after allogeneic stem cell transplantation (dated by TCRdb to about 2020). A note on this clonotype: Its antigen specificity is not known. The input lacks base qualities; no much larger clone sits a single base away.

The library was prepared using RT-PCR. Sequencer: NextSeq 550. TCRdb's own reprocessing of the public reads used fastp at Q25 and MiXCR and kept productive beta chains. Every CDR3 protein is listed once, alongside the most common genes and DNA of its rows. This sample has approximately 430,000 distinct CDR3 sequences in its table, and approximately 16% of those were observed once. 6.5% to 7.5% of the sample is in the top ten clones. The germline V gene encodes CDR1 SGHTA and CDR2 FQGNSA. CDR3 length: 14 amino acids, cysteine to phenylalanine. Of the read, only the CDR3 DNA is kept; its 42 bases are in frame from base 1. The germline ends are 17 bases apart after V is trimmed by 4 bases and J by 8 bases.

This sequence uses TRBV7-2 and TRBJ1-2, with a weak D call of TRBD1 (5 bases match). What was sequenced was blood, either unsorted or a sorted T cell fraction (not recorded which). The sequence was obtained from a human donor who was either an allogeneic HSCT recipient or a stem cell or donor lymphocyte infusion donor (not recorded which). It is not recorded whose cells these are; they may come from a transplant donor. The DNA is as follows: TGTGCCAGCAGCTACATAGGGGCCCCTGGAGGCTACACCTTC. This is translated as CASSYIGAPGGYTF.